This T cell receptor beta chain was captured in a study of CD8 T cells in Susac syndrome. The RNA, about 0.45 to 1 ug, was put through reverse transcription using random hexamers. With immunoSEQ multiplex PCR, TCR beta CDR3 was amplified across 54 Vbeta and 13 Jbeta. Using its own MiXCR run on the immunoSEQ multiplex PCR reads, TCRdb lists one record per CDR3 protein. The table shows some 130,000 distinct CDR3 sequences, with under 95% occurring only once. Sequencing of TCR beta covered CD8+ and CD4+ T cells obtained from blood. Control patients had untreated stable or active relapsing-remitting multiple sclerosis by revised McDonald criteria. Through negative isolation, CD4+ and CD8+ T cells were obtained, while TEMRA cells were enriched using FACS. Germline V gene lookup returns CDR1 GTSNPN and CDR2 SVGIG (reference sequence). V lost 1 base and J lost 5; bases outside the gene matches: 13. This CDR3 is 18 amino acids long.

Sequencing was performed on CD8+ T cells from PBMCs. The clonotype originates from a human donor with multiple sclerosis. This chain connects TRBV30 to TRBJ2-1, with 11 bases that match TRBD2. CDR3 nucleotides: TGTGCCTGGAGTGAGGCTAGCGGGAGGTGGGCTGCGGACAATGAGCAGTTCTTC. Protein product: CAWSEASGRWAADNEQFF.